This passage covers 8 T cell receptor beta chains from one sample sequenced in a study of CD8 T cells in Susac syndrome. RNA totalling roughly 0.5 to 1 ug underwent reverse transcription with random hexamers. Each CDR3 protein is one row after TCRdb ran MiXCR on the immunoSEQ multiplex PCR reads. The sample holds roughly 180,000 distinct CDR3 sequences, about 95% seen once. The material sequenced was CD4+ T cells from PBMCs. These TCRs come from a human donor in good health.

The J gene is TRBJ2-1, the V gene TRBV24-1; possible D gene TRBD1, 5 bases. The CDR3 has 11 residues. Germline CDR1 and CDR2: KGHDR and SFDVKD. V was shortened by 5 bases and J by 8 bases, with 6 bases between the two germline ends. CDR3 residues: CATSGGDEQFF. The DNA of the CDR3 is TGTGCCACCAGTGGGGGCGATGAGCAGTTCTTC.

V and J are TRBV4-3 and TRBJ2-7; no definite D call. Germline V lookup: CDR1 LGHNA, CDR2 YSLEER. V lost 1 base to trimming and J lost 0 bases, with 10 bases between them. The CDR3 length is 15 residues. The CDR3 bases are TGCGCCAGCAGCCAAGTGGCCGGTTACTCCTACGAGCAGTACTTC. Translating gives CASSQVAGYSYEQYF.

In this sample, this clonotype turned up once. The chain combines TRBV5-6 with TRBJ2-3; D is uncertain. The germline V gene encodes CDR1 SGHDT and CDR2 YYEEEE. V gave up 1 base and J gave up 6 bases, with 9 bases separating them. This CDR3 is built from 13 residues. CDR3 in amino acids: CASSLKSRDTQYF. The DNA of the CDR3 is TGTGCCAGCAGCTTGAAGTCCCGGGATACGCAGTATTTT. The full variable domain, rest sourced from reference TRBV5-6 and TRBJ2-3, is DAGVTQSPTHLIKTRGQQVTLRCSPKSGHDTVSWYQQALGQGPQFIFQYYEEEERQRGNFPDRFSGHQFPNYSSELNVNALLLGDSALYLCASSLKSRDTQYFGPGTRLTVL.

The V and J genes are TRBV28 and TRBJ2-7; 8 bases agree with TRBD2. There are 15 residues in the CDR3. Trimming took 6 bases from V and 0 from J; bases not matched to a gene: 7. Germline V gene data show CDR1 as MDHEN and CDR2 as SYDVKM. In nucleotides, the CDR3 is TGTGCCAGCAGCCAGACTAGCGCTGGCTCCTACGAGCAGTACTTC. It encodes CASSQTSAGSYEQYF.

J is TRBJ2-1 and V is TRBV24-1, with 9 bases lining up with TRBD1. The CDR3 spans 16 residues. Germline trimming cut 4 bases from V and 5 bases from J; bases unmatched to any gene: 8. CDR1 and CDR2 (germline): KGHDR, SFDVKD. DNA for the CDR3: TGTGCCACCAGTGACCCTGGACAGGGGCCCAACAATGAGCAGTTCTTC. Protein: CATSDPGQGPNNEQFF.

The CDR3 sequence is CATSAPGLASYNEQFF. CDR3 in DNA: TGTGCCACCAGTGCCCCGGGACTAGCTTCCTACAATGAGCAGTTCTTC. The rearrangement links TRBV24-1 to TRBJ2-1; 9 nucleotides agree with TRBD2. The V gene's germline CDR1 is KGHDR and CDR2 SFDVKD. This CDR3 has 16 residues. Trimming removed 5 bases from V and 1 base from J; junction bases left unmatched: 5.

The rearrangement links TRBV28 to TRBJ2-7; perhaps TRBD1 as D (6 bases). Trimming removed 5 bases at V and 5 bases at J, with 10 bases between. The length of the CDR3 is 12 residues. Germline V gene sequence: CDR1 MDHEN, CDR2 SYDVKM. As DNA, the CDR3 is TGTGCCAGCAGTACAGGGTCCCACGAGCAGTACTTC. It encodes CASSTGSHEQYF.

This clonotype occurred once. This chain joins TRBV9 and TRBJ1-5; tentatively, D is TRBD1 (5 bases). V dropped 4 bases and J dropped 2 bases, with 16 bases sitting between them. The CDR3 runs 16 residues. CDR1 and CDR2 from the germline V gene are SGDLS and YYNGEE. As DNA, the CDR3 is TGTGCCAGCAGCTCATCTGAGGGGCGCGGCAATCAGCCCCAGCATTTT. Its translation is CASSSSEGRGNQPQHF.